This T cell receptor beta chain was sequenced for a study of read filtering for tumor transcriptome and immune sequencing. Study overall: Revised staging placed 8 or 9 patients in R-ISS I, around 15 in II, 6 or 7 in III.

The library was built from 400 ng RNA with molecular barcoded adaptors for alpha/delta and beta/gamma chains. TCRdb processed the reads anew with MiXCR; each CDR3 protein has one entry. The table has about 48,000 distinct CDR3 sequences, roughly 18% seen once. Many counts were recorded for this clonotype. Its antigen is unknown. CDR1 SGHAT and CDR2 FQNNGV come from the germline V gene. CDR3 size: 16 residues. V lost 0 bases, J lost 0 bases, and 6 bases lay in between. Bone marrow was sampled from every patient at the time of active disease. Regarding the study as a whole: Correlation between methods rose after single-read clonotypes were removed.

The V gene is TRBV11-2, the J gene TRBJ2-6, with unresolved D. The sample comprised a population of CD138-negative cells sorted from bone marrow. The receptor was derived from a donor aged 40 or older with multiple myeloma. This CDR3 is CASSLDNFSGANVLTF. CDR3 DNA: TGTGCCAGCAGCTTAGATAACTTCTCTGGGGCCAACGTCCTGACTTTC. Using reference TRBV11-2 and TRBJ2-6 for the parts outside the CDR3, the full variable domain is EAGVAQSPRYKIIEKRQSVAFWCNPISGHATLYWYQQILGQGPKLLIQFQNNGVVDDSQLPKDRFSAERLKGVDSTLKIQPAKLEDSAVYLCASSLDNFSGANVLTFGAGSRLTVL.